This note documents a single T cell receptor (beta chain) sequence. The data derive from a study of blood T cell repertoires in COVID-19. The CDR3 consists of 13 residues. Trimming stripped 6 bases from V and 5 bases from J, with 14 bases between. Germline V gene data show CDR1 as LNHDA and CDR2 as SQIVND (reference sequence). The assay was immunoSEQ multiplex PCR, and TCRdb's table has in-frame clones only and misses some. Among about 85,000 clones listed, approximately 88% were seen once. Source material: peripheral blood. The receptor's source is a man in his 60s with acute or convalescent COVID-19. The chain combines TRBV19 with TRBJ2-7, with a tentative D call TRBD1 (6 bases). DNA of the CDR3: TGTGCCAGTAGGGGGGCAGGGTCCCACGAGCAGTACTTC. This encodes CASRGAGSHEQYF.